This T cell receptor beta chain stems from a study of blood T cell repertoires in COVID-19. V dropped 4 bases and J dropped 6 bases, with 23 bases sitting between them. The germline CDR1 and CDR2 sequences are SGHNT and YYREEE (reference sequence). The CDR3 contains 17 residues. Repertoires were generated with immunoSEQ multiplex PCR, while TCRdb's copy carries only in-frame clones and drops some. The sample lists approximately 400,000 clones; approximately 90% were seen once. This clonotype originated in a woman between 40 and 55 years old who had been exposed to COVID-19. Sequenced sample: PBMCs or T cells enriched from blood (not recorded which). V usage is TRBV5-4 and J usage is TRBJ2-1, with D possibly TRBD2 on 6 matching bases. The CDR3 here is CASSPFTRRGGRNEQFF. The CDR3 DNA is TGTGCCAGCAGCCCCTTTACCCGGCGCGGAGGGCGCAATGAGCAGTTCTTC.